One and the same sample provided the 30 T cell receptor beta chains below, sequenced in a study of T cell repertoires in cytomegalovirus infection. TCRdb recomputed calls from the reads with MiXCR, one row per CDR3 protein. The sample shows approximately 500,000 distinct CDR3 sequences, approximately 10% of them seen only once. Material: PBMCs. The origin of the receptors is a human donor in good health (CMV status not recorded). Some clones in this sample may be carry-over from other donors' samples.

This chain uses TRBV28 with TRBJ1-5, with D maybe TRBD1 (6 bases). This CDR3 region has 13 residues. The V and J ends lost 6 bases and 4 bases respectively, with 10 bases between them. Germline CDR1 MDHEN, CDR2 SYDVKM. The CDR3 sequence is CASRGHQNQPQHF. The CDR3 region has the DNA TGTGCCAGCAGGGGACACCAAAATCAGCCCCAGCATTTT.

This clonotype was seen many times. The chain recombines TRBV7-9 with TRBJ2-1, with 10 bases identical to TRBD1. The V and J ends lost 3 bases and 12 bases, in that order; junction bases with no gene match: 17. Germline V lookup: CDR1 SEHNR, CDR2 FQNEAQ (reference sequence). The CDR3 has 17 residues. CDR3 DNA sequence: TGTGCCAGCAGCTTTGGGAAGGGACAGGGGACTCGGGACGGGCAGTTCTTC. Residues: CASSFGKGQGTRDGQFF.

This clonotype has a handful of counts. The chain has TRBV6-5 and TRBJ2-7; a possible D gene is TRBD1 (6 bases). Between the trimmed V and J ends, which lost 8 bases and 5 bases, there was a span of 13 bases. Germline CDR1 is MNHEY and CDR2 is SVGAGI. The CDR3 has 12 residues. The CDR3 DNA sequence: TGTGCCAGCGGACAGCTAGGGAACGAGCAGTACTTC. Protein product: CASGQLGNEQYF.

This clonotype was seen a handful of times. The CDR3 coding sequence is TGTGCCAGTAGTATAGGGGCGGGCGCTGAAGCTTTCTTT. It is translated as CASSIGAGAEAFF. V and J are TRBV19 and TRBJ1-1; the D is unclear. Trimming shortened V by 1 base and J by 6 bases, and 9 bases separated the two germline ends. Germline CDR1 and CDR2: LNHDA and SQIVND (reference sequence). The CDR3 runs 13 residues.

The table lists this clonotype with many counts. V usage is TRBV7-8 and J usage is TRBJ1-1; 9 bases map to TRBD1. The V gene end was trimmed by 5 bases and the J gene end by 4 bases; junction bases not matched to a gene: 11. The CDR3 length is 16 residues. CDR1 and CDR2 from the germline V gene are SGHVS and FQNEAQ. The CDR3 is CASSRGQGRDGTEAFF. DNA for the CDR3: TGTGCCAGCAGCCGTGGACAGGGGCGCGACGGCACTGAAGCTTTCTTT.

The rearrangement links TRBV20-1 to TRBJ2-5, with TRBD1 matching 8 bases. Germline assignment: CDR1 DFQATT and CDR2 SNEGSKA (reference sequence). CDR3 size: 14 residues. Unmatched junction bases numbered 5, after V lost 0 bases and J lost 5 bases. DNA for the CDR3: TGCAGTGCTAGAGATCAGGGGGCGCTCGAGACCCAGTACTTC. Its translation: CSARDQGALETQYF.

In this sample, this clonotype turned up many times. V gene TRBV11-1 combines with J gene TRBJ2-7; D assignment may be TRBD1 or TRBD2 (5 bases each). CDR3 length equals 15 residues. V was clipped by 5 bases and J by 3 bases, with 17 bases between them. Germline lookup yields CDR1 SGHAT and CDR2 FQDESV (reference sequence). The DNA for the CDR3 is TGTGCCAGCAGCATTGCCGGGACGGCGAGCTACGAGCAGTACTTC. Translating gives CASSIAGTASYEQYF.

This clonotype came up many times. V is TRBV7-9 and J is TRBJ2-2; TRBD1 might be the D (6 bases). The CDR3 runs to 18 residues. Germline values: CDR1 SEHNR, CDR2 FQNEAQ (reference sequence). The V end lost 2 bases, the J end lost 2 bases, and 18 bases lay between the germline ends. The CDR3 spells CASSLTTLTGDNTGELFF. Here the CDR3 DNA reads TGTGCCAGCAGCTTAACAACCTTGACAGGAGATAACACCGGGGAGCTGTTTTTT.

This clonotype was picked up many times. CDR3 nucleotide sequence: TGTGCCAGCAGCCCCCGCCCGACCTTCACAGATACGCAGTATTTT. Protein: CASSPRPTFTDTQYF. The genes are TRBV7-2 and TRBJ2-3; D not certain. Germline V lookup: CDR1 SGHTA, CDR2 FQGNSA. The CDR3 extends over 15 amino acids. Trimming took 5 bases from V and 2 from J, leaving 14 bases between them.

This clonotype appeared many times. The chain carries TRBV6-1 and TRBJ2-5; 10 nucleotides match TRBD1. This CDR3 has 15 amino acids. The V and J ends lost 5 bases and 3 bases, in that order; junction bases with no gene match: 6. CDR1 and CDR2 from the germline V gene are MNHNS and SASEGT. CDR3 sequence (DNA): TGTGCCAGCAGTTCCCCGGGACAGGGGAAAGAGACCCAGTACTTC. This sequence encodes CASSSPGQGKETQYF.

In this sample, this clonotype turned up many times. The J gene is TRBJ1-1, the V gene TRBV14, with 9 nucleotides matching TRBD1. This CDR3 is built from 15 residues. The junction had 9 bases not matched to a gene; V was cut back by 4 bases and J by 6 bases. Germline lookup yields CDR1 SGHDN and CDR2 FVKESK. For the CDR3, the DNA is TGTGCCAGCAGCCCGGACAGGGGAGGGTGGGCTGAAGCTTTCTTT. Its translation: CASSPDRGGWAEAFF. The variable domain in full, completed from reference TRBV14 and TRBJ1-1, reads EAGVTQFPSHSVIEKGQTVTLRCDPISGHDNLYWYRRVMGKEIKFLLHFVKESKQDESGMPNNRFLAERTGGTYSTLKVQPAELEDSGVYFCASSPDRGGWAEAFFGQGTRLTVV.

This clonotype has only a few counts. This sequence joins TRBV28 and TRBJ2-7; 7 bases agree with TRBD2. CDR3 length: 15 residues. Germline CDR1 is MDHEN and CDR2 is SYDVKM. The V and J ends lost 3 bases and 4 bases, in that order; junction bases with no gene match: 9. The CDR3 is CASSFDPQGGYEQYF. In nucleotides, the CDR3 is TGTGCCAGCAGTTTCGACCCCCAGGGAGGGTACGAGCAGTACTTC.

The chain uses TRBV6-6 and TRBJ1-2, with a weak D call TRBD1 (6 bases). V was shortened by 5 bases and J by 4 bases, with 14 bases between the two germline ends. Germline values: CDR1 MNHNY, CDR2 SVGAGI (reference sequence). The CDR3 covers 14 residues. The chain's CDR3 is CASSPGTSLYGYTF. CDR3 bases: TGTGCCAGCAGTCCCGGGACATCTCTCTATGGCTACACCTTC.

V is TRBV7-9 and J is TRBJ2-7; 9 bases fit TRBD2. The germline gives CDR1 SEHNR, CDR2 FQNEAQ (reference sequence). CDR3 size: 15 residues. The junction had 9 bases not matched to a gene; V was cut back by 5 bases and J by 4 bases. The CDR3 sequence: CASSPRGSGRYEQYF. Here the CDR3 DNA reads TGTGCCAGCAGCCCAAGAGGTAGCGGGAGATACGAGCAGTACTTC.

The chain has TRBV4-2 and TRBJ2-4; D is ambiguous. The CDR3 is made up of 12 amino acids. V was pared by 0 bases and J by 11 bases, with 8 bases between. Germline assignment: CDR1 LGHNA and CDR2 YNFKEQ. Written as DNA, the CDR3 is TGTGCCAGCAGCCAAGATCAGAACCTTCAGTACTTC. Translation gives CASSQDQNLQYF.

In this sample, this clonotype turned up once. A junction end diverges from the germline sequence, so it may reflect a read error. This rearrangement joins TRBV7-2 to TRBJ1-5; D is ambiguous. The CDR3 is 13 residues long. CDR1 SGHTA and CDR2 FQGNSA come from the germline V gene. CDR3: CASSLQNNQPRHF. The CDR3 DNA follows: TGTGCCAGCAGCTTACAGAACAATCAGCCCCGGCATTTT.

This clonotype has a handful of counts. V is TRBV5-6 and J is TRBJ2-7; TRBD1 might be the D (5 bases). There are 14 residues in the CDR3. Trimming removed 4 bases at V and 2 bases at J, with 13 bases between. Germline V gives CDR1 SGHDT, CDR2 YYEEEE. The CDR3 region is CASSRTPTTYEQYF. CDR3 bases: TGTGCCAGCAGCCGGACACCTACGACCTACGAGCAGTACTTC.

This clonotype was observed many times. V gene TRBV25-1 combines with J gene TRBJ1-6; D is possibly TRBD1 (5 bases). Germline CDR1 reads MGHDK; CDR2 reads SYGVNS. The ends were cut back, 5 bases at V and 9 bases at J, with 17 bases in the middle. CDR3 size: 15 residues. The CDR3 loop is CASSPSSGERSPLHF. DNA of the CDR3: TGTGCCAGCAGTCCTTCCTCGGGGGAACGTTCACCCCTCCACTTT.

This clonotype was picked up a small number of times. The chain is built from TRBV9 and TRBJ2-1; 7 bases line up with TRBD1. J was trimmed by 4 bases and V by 7 bases; bases with no gene match: 8. This CDR3 has 14 amino acids. Germline V lookup: CDR1 SGDLS, CDR2 YYNGEE. Here the CDR3 DNA reads TGTGCCAGCTCTGAATCAGGGGGTTACAATGAGCAGTTCTTC. It yields the protein CASSESGGYNEQFF.

The chain links TRBV20-1 to TRBJ2-2, with a tentative D call TRBD2 (5 bases). V was cut by 3 bases and J by 3 bases, with 38 bases left in between. The CDR3 runs 23 residues. The V gene's germline CDR1 is DFQATT and CDR2 SNEGSKA (reference sequence). CDR3 amino acids: CSARGATARPGGISETYTGELFF. The CDR3, as DNA: TGCAGTGCTAGGGGCGCGACCGCTCGGCCGGGCGGAATTAGCGAAACCTACACCGGGGAGCTGTTTTTT.

The chain has TRBV6-2 or TRBV6-3 and TRBJ2-1; D perhaps matches TRBD2 (6 bases). Trimming stripped 6 bases from V and 7 bases from J, with 13 bases between. This CDR3 region has 13 residues. Germline loops: CDR1 MNHEY, CDR2 SVGEGT. The CDR3 sequence: CASRRRDLNEQFF. CDR3 coding DNA: TGTGCCAGCAGAAGGAGGGACTTAAATGAGCAGTTCTTC.

This clonotype was recorded many times. The V call is TRBV28, the J call TRBJ2-7, with 9 positions matching TRBD2. The junction had 18 bases not matched to a gene; V was cut back by 5 bases and J by 10 bases. Germline lookup yields CDR1 MDHEN and CDR2 SYDVKM. CDR3 length: 16 residues. As DNA, the CDR3 is TGTGCCAGCAGTGTCAGCGGGGGGCGCGCGGGCCTCCGACAGTACTTC. It is translated as CASSVSGGRAGLRQYF.

This clonotype was detected a few times. The chain couples TRBV19 to TRBJ2-5; 7 bases are shared with TRBD1. J was trimmed by 5 bases and V by 6 bases; bases with no gene match: 6. The CDR3 is 13 amino acids. Germline V gene sequence: CDR1 LNHDA, CDR2 SQIVND (reference sequence). CDR3 sequence: CASRSTGLETQYF. In nucleotides, the CDR3 is TGTGCCAGTAGATCGACAGGGCTGGAGACCCAGTACTTC. The full variable domain, with the rest looked up from reference TRBV19 and TRBJ2-5, is DGGITQSPKYLFRKEGQNVTLSCEQNLNHDAMYWYRQDPGQGLRLIYYSQIVNDFQKGDIAEGYSVSREKKESFPLTVTSAQKNPTAFYLCASRSTGLETQYFGPGTRLLVL.

This clonotype was counted ten times or more. The gene calls are TRBV20-1 and TRBJ1-3, with 9 positions matching TRBD1. The V gene's germline CDR1 is DFQATT and CDR2 SNEGSKA (reference sequence). After removal of 5 bases from V and 4 bases from J, the junction contained 6 bases not matched to a gene. This CDR3 is built from 14 residues. DNA of the CDR3: TGCAGTGCTCGCGGGGACAGGGAGGGAAACACCATATATTTT. Its translation is CSARGDREGNTIYF.

The chain uses TRBV5-1 and TRBJ2-2, with a tentative D call TRBD2 (5 bases). This CDR3 comprises 14 residues. The V end lost 1 base, the J end lost 6 bases, and 10 bases lay between the germline ends. Germline V gene lookup returns CDR1 SGHRS and CDR2 YFSETQ. The CDR3 DNA reads TGCGCCAGCAGCTTGAAGGGAGCGGCCGGGGAGCTGTTTTTT. Translating it yields CASSLKGAAGELFF.

This clonotype came up a few times. V gene TRBV11-2 combines with J gene TRBJ2-3; weak D call: TRBD2 (5 bases). V was trimmed by 4 bases and J by 0 bases, leaving 14 bases between them. The germline gives CDR1 SGHAT, CDR2 FQNNGV. This CDR3 region has 16 residues. The CDR3 region is CASSSSLGGSTDTQYF. The CDR3 DNA is TGTGCCAGCAGCTCATCACTCGGAGGAAGCACAGATACGCAGTATTTT.

This clonotype was seen repeatedly, ten times or more. V usage is TRBV7-3 and J usage is TRBJ1-6; 8 bases fit TRBD1. The CDR3 has 12 amino acids. V dropped 4 bases and J dropped 13; count of bases not matched to a gene: 3. Looked up from germline, CDR1 is SGHTA and CDR2 is FQGTGA. The CDR3 region is CASSSTGGPLHF. CDR3 coding DNA: TGTGCCAGCAGCTCCACAGGGGGGCCCCTCCACTTT.

This clonotype was found many times. The chain has TRBV5-1 and TRBJ2-7, with D possibly being TRBD1 (5 bases). The CDR3 length is 14 residues. Trimming took off 0 bases at V and 3 bases at J, with 10 bases between the two ends. CDR1 and CDR2 (germline): SGHRS, YFSETQ. In DNA, the CDR3 is TGCGCCAGCAGCTTGGTAGGGGAATTCTACGAGCAGTACTTC. This translates into CASSLVGEFYEQYF.

This clonotype was observed many times. V usage is TRBV4-1 and J usage is TRBJ2-5; D could derive from TRBD1 or TRBD2 (5 bases each). Between the trimmed V and J ends, which lost 4 bases and 1 base, there was a span of 13 bases. The CDR3 has 15 residues. Germline V gives CDR1 MGHRA, CDR2 YSYEKL. The CDR3 sequence: CASSPRGTPQETQYF. In DNA form, the CDR3 reads TGCGCCAGCAGCCCTCGAGGGACGCCCCAAGAGACCCAGTACTTC.

This clonotype was counted between two and nine times. The V gene is TRBV3-1, the J gene TRBJ2-7; D perhaps matches TRBD2 (5 bases). Germline loops: CDR1 LGHDT, CDR2 YNNKEL (reference sequence). The CDR3 covers 14 residues. Trimming left V 1 base short and J 4 bases short, with 11 bases between. CDR3 protein: CASSQGSGEYEQYF. The CDR3 nucleotides read TGTGCCAGCAGCCAAGGGAGCGGAGAATACGAGCAGTACTTC.